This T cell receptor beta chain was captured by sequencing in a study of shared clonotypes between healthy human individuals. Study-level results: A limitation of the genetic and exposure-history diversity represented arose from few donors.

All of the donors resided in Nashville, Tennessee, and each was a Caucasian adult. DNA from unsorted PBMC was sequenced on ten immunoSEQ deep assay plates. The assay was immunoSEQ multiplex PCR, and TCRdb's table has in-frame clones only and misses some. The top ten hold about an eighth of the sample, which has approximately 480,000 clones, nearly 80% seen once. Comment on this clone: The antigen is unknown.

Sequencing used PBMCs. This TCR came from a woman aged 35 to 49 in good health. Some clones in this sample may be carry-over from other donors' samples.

In DNA form, the CDR3 reads TGTGCCAGCAGTTTGTCCAGGGGTGGGGGTCAGCCCCAGCATTTT. Translated: CASSLSRGGGQPQHF. The chain carries TRBV27 and TRBJ1-5; possibly TRBD1 for D (6 bases). Germline CDR1 and CDR2: MNHEY and SMNVEV (reference sequence). V was pared by 3 bases and J by 6 bases, with 15 bases between. The CDR3 has 15 amino acids.